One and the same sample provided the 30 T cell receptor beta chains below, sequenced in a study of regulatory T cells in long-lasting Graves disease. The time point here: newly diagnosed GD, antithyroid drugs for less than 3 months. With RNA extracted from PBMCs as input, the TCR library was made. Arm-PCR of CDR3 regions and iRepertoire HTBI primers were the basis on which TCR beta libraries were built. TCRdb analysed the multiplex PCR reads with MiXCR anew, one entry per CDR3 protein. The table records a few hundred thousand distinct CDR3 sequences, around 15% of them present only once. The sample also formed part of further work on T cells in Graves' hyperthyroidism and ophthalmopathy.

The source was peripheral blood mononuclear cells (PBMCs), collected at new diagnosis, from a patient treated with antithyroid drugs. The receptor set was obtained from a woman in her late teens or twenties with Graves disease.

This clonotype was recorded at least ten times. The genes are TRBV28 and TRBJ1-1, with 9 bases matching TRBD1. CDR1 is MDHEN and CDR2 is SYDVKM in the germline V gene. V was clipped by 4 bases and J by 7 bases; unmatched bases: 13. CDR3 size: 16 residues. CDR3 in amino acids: CASSYPGQGAFGEAFF. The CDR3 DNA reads TGTGCCAGCAGTTATCCGGGACAGGGTGCTTTTGGTGAAGCTTTCTTT. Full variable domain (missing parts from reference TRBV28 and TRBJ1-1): DVKVTQSSRYLVKRTGEKVFLECVQDMDHENMFWYRQDPGLGLRLIYFSYDVKMKEKGDIPEGYSVSREKKERFSLILESASTNQTSMYLCASSYPGQGAFGEAFFGQGTRLTVV.

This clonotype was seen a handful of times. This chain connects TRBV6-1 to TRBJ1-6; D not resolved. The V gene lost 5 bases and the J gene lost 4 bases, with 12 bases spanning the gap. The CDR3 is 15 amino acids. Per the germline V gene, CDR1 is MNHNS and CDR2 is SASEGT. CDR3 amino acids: CASSPADVYNSPLHF. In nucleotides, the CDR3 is TGTGCCAGCAGTCCGGCAGACGTTTATAATTCACCCCTCCACTTT.

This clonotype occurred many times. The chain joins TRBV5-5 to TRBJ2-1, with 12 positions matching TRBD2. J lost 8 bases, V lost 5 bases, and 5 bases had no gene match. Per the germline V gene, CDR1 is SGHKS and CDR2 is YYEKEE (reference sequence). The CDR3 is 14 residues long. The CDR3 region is CASSGLAGGHEQFF. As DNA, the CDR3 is TGTGCCAGCAGTGGGCTAGCGGGAGGGCATGAGCAGTTCTTC.

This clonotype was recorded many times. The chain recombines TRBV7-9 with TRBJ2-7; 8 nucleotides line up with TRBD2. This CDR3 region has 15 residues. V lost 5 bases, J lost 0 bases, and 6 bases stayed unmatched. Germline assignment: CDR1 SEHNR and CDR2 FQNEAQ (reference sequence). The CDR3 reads CASSSTSGNSYEQYF. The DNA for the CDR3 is TGTGCCAGCAGCAGCACTAGCGGTAACTCCTACGAGCAGTACTTC.

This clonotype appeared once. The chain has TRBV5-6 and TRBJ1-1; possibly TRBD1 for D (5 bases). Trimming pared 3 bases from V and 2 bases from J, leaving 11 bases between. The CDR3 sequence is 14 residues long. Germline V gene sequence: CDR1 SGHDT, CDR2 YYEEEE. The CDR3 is CASSYQGTNTEAFF. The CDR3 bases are TGTGCCAGCAGCTATCAGGGAACAAACACTGAAGCTTTCTTT.

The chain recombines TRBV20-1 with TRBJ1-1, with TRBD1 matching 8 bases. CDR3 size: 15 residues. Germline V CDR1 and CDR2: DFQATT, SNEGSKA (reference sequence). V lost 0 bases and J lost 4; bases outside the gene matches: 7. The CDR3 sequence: CSARDPRQGSTEAFF. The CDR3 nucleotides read TGCAGTGCTAGAGATCCAAGACAGGGGAGCACTGAAGCTTTCTTT.

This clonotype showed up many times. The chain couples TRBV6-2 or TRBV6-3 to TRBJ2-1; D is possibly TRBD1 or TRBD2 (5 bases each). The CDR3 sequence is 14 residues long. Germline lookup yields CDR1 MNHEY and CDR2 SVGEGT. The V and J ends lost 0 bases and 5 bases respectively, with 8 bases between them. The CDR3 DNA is TGTGCCAGCAGTTACTCTGGGACGAACAATGAGCAGTTCTTC. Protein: CASSYSGTNNEQFF.

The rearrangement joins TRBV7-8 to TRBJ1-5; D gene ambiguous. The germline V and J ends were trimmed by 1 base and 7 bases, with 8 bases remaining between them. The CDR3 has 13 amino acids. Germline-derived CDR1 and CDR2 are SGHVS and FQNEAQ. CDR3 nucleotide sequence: TGTGCCAGCAGCTTAGTAGTGACGCAGCCCCAGCATTTT. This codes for CASSLVVTQPQHF.

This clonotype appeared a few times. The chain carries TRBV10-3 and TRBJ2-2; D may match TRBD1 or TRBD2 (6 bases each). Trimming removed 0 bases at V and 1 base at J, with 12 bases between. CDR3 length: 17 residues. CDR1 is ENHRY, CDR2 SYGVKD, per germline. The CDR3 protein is CAISESGGGRNTGELFF. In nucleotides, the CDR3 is TGTGCCATCAGTGAGTCGGGGGGCGGTCGGAACACCGGGGAGCTGTTTTTT.

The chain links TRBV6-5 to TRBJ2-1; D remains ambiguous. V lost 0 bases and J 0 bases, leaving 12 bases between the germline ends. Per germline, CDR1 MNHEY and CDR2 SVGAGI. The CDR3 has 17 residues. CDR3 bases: TGTGCCAGCAGTTACTCGAAGGGCAGGTCCTCCTACAATGAGCAGTTCTTC. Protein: CASSYSKGRSSYNEQFF.

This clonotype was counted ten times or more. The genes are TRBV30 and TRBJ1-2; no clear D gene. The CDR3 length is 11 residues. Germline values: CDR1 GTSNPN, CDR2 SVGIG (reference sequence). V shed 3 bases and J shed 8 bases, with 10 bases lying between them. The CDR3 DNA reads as TGTGCCTGGAGAATAGGTGGCGGCTACACCTTC. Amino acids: CAWRIGGGYTF.

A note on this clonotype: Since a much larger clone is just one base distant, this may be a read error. The CDR3 sequence is CGATLPWNTEAFF. CDR3 bases: TGCGGTGCTACTCTCCCGTGGAACACTGAAGCTTTCTTT. The chain recombines TRBV20-1 with TRBJ1-1; no definite D call. Germline V CDR1 and CDR2: DFQATT, SNEGSKA (reference sequence). The CDR3 is 13 residues long.

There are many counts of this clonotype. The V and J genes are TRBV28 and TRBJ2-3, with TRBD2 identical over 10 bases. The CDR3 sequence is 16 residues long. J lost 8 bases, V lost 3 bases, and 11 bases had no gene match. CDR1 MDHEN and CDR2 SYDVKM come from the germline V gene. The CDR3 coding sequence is TGTGCCAGCAGTTTTCCTTCTAGCGGGGGAGGGCGTACGCAGTATTTT. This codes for CASSFPSSGGGRTQYF.

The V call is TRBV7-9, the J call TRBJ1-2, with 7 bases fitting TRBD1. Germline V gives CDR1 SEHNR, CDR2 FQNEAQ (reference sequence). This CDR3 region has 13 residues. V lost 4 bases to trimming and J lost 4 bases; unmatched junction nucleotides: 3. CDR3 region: CASSSGGIYGYTF. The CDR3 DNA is TGTGCCAGCAGCTCAGGGGGTATCTATGGCTACACCTTC.

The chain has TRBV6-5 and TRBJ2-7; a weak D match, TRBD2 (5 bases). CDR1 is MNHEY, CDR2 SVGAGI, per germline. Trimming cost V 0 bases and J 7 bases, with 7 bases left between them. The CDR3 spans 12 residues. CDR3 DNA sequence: TGTGCCAGCAGTTACTCGCCGGGGGAGCAGTACTTC. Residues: CASSYSPGEQYF.

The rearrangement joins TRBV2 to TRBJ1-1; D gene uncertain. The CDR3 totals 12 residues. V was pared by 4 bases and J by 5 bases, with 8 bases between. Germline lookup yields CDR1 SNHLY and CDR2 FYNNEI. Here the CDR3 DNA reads TGTGCCAGCAGTGTCGCGAAGACTGAAGCTTTCTTT. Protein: CASSVAKTEAFF.

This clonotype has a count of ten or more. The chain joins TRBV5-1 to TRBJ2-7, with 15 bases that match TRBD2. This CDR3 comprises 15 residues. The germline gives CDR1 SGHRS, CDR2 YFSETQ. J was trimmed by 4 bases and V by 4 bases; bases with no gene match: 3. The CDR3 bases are TGCGCCAGCAGCCCTGGGACTAGCGGGAGGTACGAGCAGTACTTC. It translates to CASSPGTSGRYEQYF.

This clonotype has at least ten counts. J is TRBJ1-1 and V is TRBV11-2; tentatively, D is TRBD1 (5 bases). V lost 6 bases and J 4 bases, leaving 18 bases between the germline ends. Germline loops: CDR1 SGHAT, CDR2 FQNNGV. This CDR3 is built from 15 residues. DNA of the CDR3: TGTGCCAGCAGTTGGGGGTCTAAGGGGCTCACTGAAGCTTTCTTT. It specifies CASSWGSKGLTEAFF.

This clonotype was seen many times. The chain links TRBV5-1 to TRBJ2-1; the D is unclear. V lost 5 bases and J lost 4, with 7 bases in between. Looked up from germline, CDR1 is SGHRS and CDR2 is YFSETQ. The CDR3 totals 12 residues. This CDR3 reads CASSWGYNEQFF. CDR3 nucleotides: TGCGCCAGCAGTTGGGGTTACAATGAGCAGTTCTTC.

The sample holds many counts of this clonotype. In nucleotides, the CDR3 is TGCGCCAGCAGCTTATCCGGGGGCCACCGCAATGAGCAGTTCTTC. Amino acids: CASSLSGGHRNEQFF. The chain is built from TRBV5-1 and TRBJ2-1, with D perhaps matching TRBD1 or TRBD2 (6 bases each). V lost 2 bases and J 6 bases, leaving 15 bases between the germline ends. The CDR3 consists of 15 residues. Germline CDR1 and CDR2: SGHRS and YFSETQ.

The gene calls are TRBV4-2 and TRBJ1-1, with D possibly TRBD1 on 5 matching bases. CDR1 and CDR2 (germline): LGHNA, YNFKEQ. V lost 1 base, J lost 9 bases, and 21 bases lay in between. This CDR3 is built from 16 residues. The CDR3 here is CASSQAGGGEGRKAFF. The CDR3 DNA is TGTGCCAGCAGCCAAGCCGGGGGTGGGGAGGGAAGGAAAGCTTTCTTT.

The CDR3 region is CASSGQGPTEAFF. CDR3 nucleotides: TGTGCCAGCAGCGGACAGGGCCCCACTGAAGCTTTCTTT. The chain combines TRBV2 with TRBJ1-1; TRBD1 matches at 8 bases. Germline V lookup: CDR1 SNHLY, CDR2 FYNNEI. The V and J ends lost 6 bases and 4 bases, in that order; junction bases with no gene match: 4. The CDR3 sequence is 13 residues long.

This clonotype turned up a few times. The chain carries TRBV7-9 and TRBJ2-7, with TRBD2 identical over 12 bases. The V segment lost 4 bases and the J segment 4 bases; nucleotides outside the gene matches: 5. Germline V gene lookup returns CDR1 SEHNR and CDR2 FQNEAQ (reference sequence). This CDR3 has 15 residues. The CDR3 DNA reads TGTGCCAGCAGCTACCCGGGGACTAGCGGGTACGAGCAGTACTTC. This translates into CASSYPGTSGYEQYF.

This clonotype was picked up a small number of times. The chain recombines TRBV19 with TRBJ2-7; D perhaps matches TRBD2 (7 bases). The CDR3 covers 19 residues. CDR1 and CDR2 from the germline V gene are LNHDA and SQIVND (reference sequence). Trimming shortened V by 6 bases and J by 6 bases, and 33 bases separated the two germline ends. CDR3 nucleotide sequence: TGTGCCAGTAGACCGACGCTCGGGGCGGGGGCTATGGGATATCGCGAGCAGTACTTC. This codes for CASRPTLGAGAMGYREQYF.

CDR3 bases: TGTGCCAGCAGCTTAGCGTGGACAGGGGAGGGAGAGACCCAGTACTTC. Translation gives CASSLAWTGEGETQYF. V gene TRBV7-9 combines with J gene TRBJ2-5, with 9 bases identical to TRBD1. Germline V gene sequence: CDR1 SEHNR, CDR2 FQNEAQ (reference sequence). V shed 0 bases, J shed 4 bases, and the junction held 6 bases outside the gene matches. There are 16 residues in the CDR3.

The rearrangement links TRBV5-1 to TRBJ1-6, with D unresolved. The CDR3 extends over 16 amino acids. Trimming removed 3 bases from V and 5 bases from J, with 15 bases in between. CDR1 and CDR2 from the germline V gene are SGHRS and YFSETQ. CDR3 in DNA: TGCGCCAGCAGCTCCGTAGGGCCGGGAGATAATTCACCCCTCCACTTT. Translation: CASSSVGPGDNSPLHF.

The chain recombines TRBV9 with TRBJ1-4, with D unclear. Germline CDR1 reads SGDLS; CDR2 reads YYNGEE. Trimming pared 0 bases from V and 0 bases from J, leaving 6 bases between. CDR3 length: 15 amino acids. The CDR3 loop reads CASSVDQATNEKLFF. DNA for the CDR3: TGTGCCAGCAGCGTAGATCAGGCAACTAATGAAAAACTGTTTTTT.

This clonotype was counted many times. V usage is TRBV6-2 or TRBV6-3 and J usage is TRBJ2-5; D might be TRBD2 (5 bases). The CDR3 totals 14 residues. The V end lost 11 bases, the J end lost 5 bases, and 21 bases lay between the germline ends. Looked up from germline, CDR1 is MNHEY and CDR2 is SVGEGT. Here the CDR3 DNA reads TGTGCCTGCACCAGAGGTGTTTGGGAGGAGACCCAGTACTTC. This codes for CACTRGVWEETQYF.

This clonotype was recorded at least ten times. CDR3 in amino acids: CASSRLASAGGGDTQYF. CDR3 DNA: TGCGCCAGCAGCCGATTAGCGTCCGCGGGCGGGGGTGATACGCAGTATTTT. This chain uses TRBV4-1 with TRBJ2-3, with 7 bases matching TRBD2. The CDR3 extends over 17 amino acids. Germline V gene sequence: CDR1 MGHRA, CDR2 YSYEKL. The V gene end was trimmed by 4 bases and the J gene end by 6 bases; junction bases not matched to a gene: 16.

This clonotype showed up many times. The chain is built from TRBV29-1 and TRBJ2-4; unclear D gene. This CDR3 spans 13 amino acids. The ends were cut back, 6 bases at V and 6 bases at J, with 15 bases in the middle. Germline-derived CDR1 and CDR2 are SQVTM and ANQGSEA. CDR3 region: CSVNVGLSNIQYF. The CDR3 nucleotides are TGCAGCGTGAATGTAGGGTTGTCAAACATTCAGTACTTC.